The T cell receptor beta chain described here comes from a study of blood T cell repertoires in COVID-19. Study as a whole: The origin of the acute and convalescent COVID-19 samples was the United States, Italy and Spain.

All enrollees were about 18 to 89 years old and from under 25 US areas. J lost 1 base, V lost 4 bases, and 9 bases had no gene match. CDR3 length: 16 amino acids. CDR1 and CDR2 (germline): LNHDA, SQIVND (reference sequence). Study processing details: Amplified reference gene primers provided the basis for estimating nucleated cell counts. Only in-frame clones appear in the TCRdb table, and some are missing; sequencing was by immunoSEQ multiplex PCR. V and J calls and clone size are as listed in that table; D and trimming were resolved from the DNA. The table includes hundreds of thousands of clones, about 87% detected once.

Sample: PBMCs or T cells enriched from blood (not recorded which). V usage is TRBV19 and J usage is TRBJ1-1, with TRBD1 matching over 7 bases. The clonotype originates from a middle-aged man who had been exposed to COVID-19. For the CDR3, the DNA is TGTGCCAGTAGTAATCAACAGGGGCTAGGGAACACTGAAGCTTTCTTT. Translated, it gives CASSNQQGLGNTEAFF.